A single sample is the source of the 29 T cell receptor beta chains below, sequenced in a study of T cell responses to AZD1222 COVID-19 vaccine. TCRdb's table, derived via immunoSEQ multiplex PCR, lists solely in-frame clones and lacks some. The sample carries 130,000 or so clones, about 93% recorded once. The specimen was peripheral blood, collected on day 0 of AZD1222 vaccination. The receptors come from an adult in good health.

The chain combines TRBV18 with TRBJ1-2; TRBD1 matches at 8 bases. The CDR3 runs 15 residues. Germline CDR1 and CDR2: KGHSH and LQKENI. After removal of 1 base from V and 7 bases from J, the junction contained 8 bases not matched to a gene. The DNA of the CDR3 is TGTGCCAGCTCACCACTTTCTACAGGGGGAAGTGGCTACACCTTC. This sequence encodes CASSPLSTGGSGYTF.

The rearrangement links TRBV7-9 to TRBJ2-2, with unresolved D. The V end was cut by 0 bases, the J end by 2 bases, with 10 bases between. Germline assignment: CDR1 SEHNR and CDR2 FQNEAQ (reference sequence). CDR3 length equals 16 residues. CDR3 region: CASSLARFLNTGELFF. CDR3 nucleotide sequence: TGTGCCAGCAGCTTAGCCAGATTCCTAAACACCGGGGAGCTGTTTTTT.

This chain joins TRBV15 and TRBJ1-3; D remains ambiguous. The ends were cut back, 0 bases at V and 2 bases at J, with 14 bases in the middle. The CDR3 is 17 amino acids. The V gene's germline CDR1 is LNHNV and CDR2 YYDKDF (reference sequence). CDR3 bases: TGTGCCACCAGCAGAGATCAGGTCCCCAAGGCTGGAAACACCATATATTTT. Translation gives CATSRDQVPKAGNTIYF.

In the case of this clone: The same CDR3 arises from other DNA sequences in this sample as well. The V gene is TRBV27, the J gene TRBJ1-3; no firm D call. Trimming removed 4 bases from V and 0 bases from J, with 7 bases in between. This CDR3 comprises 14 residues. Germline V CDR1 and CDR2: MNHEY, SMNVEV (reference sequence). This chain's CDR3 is CASSSVYSGNTIYF. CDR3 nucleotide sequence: TGTGCCAGCAGTTCTGTATACTCTGGAAACACCATATATTTT.

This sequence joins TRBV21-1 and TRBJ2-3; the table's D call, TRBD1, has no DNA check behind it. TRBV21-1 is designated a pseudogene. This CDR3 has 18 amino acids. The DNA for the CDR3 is TGTGCCAGCAGGCGGGACAGGGACCCAGCGGGAGTCCCAGATACGCAGTATTTT. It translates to CASRRDRDPAGVPDTQYF.

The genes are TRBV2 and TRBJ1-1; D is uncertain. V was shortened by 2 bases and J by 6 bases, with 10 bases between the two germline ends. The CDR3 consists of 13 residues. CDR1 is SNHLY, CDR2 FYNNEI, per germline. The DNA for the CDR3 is TGTGCCAGCAGTGAACCCGAGTTTTCTGAAGCTTTCTTT. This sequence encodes CASSEPEFSEAFF.

The CDR3 reads CASSLGRGAEAFF. The CDR3 region has the DNA TGTGCCAGCAGCTTAGGCAGGGGGGCTGAAGCTTTCTTT. The rearrangement uses TRBV7-3 and TRBJ1-1; TRBD1 agrees at 7 bases. The CDR3 runs 13 residues. Germline CDR1 reads SGHTA; CDR2 reads FQGTGA. The ends lost 2 bases at V and 6 bases at J; junction bases unmatched: 3.

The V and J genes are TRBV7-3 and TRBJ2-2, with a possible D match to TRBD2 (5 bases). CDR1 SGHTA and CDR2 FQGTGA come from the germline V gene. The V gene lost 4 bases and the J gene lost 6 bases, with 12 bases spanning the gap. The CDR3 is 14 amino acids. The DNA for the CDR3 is TGTGCCAGCAGCTCCGGGGTTTGGCCCGGGGAGCTGTTTTTT. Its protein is CASSSGVWPGELFF.

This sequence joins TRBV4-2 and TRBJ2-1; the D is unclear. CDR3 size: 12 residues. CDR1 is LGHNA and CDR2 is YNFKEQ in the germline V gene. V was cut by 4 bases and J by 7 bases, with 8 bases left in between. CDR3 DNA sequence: TGTGCCAGCAGCCTGCGCGGAAATGAGCAGTTCTTC. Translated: CASSLRGNEQFF.

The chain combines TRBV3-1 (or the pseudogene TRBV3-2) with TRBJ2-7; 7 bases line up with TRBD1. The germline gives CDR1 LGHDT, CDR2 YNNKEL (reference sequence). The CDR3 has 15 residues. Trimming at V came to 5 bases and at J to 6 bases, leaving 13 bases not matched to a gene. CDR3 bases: TGTGCCAGCAGCTTACAGGGGAATGGGGCTCTCGAGCAGTACTTC. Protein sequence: CASSLQGNGALEQYF.

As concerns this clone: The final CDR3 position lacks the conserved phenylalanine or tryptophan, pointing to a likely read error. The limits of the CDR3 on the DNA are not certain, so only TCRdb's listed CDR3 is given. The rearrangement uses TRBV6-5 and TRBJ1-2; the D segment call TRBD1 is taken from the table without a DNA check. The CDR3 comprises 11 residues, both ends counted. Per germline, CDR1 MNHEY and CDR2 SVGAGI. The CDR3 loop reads CASRTGTDFEI.

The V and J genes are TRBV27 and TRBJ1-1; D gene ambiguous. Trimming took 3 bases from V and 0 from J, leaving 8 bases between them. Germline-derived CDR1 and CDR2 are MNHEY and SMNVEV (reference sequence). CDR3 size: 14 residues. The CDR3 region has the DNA TGTGCCAGCAGTTTGTCAGGCTTGAACACTGAAGCTTTCTTT. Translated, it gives CASSLSGLNTEAFF.

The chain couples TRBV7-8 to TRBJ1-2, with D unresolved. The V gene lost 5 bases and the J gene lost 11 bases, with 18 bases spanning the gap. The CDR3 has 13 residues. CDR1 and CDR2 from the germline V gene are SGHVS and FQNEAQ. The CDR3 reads CASSTPTLSAYTF. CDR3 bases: TGTGCCAGCAGCACACCGACGTTGTCAGCTTACACCTTC.

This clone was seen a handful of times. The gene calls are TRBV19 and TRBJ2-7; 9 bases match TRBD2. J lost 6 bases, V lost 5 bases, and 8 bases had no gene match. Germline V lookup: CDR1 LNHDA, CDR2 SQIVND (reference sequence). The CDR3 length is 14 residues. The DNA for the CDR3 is TGTGCCAGTAGTGTTGTGTTAGCGGGAGTCGAGCAGTACTTC. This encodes CASSVVLAGVEQYF.

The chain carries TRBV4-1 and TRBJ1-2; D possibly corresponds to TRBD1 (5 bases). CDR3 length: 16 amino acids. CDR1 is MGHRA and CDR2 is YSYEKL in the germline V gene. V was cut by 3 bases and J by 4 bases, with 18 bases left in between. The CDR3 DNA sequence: TGCGCCAGCAGCCATCCTCAGGGTAGAGCTACCTATGGCTACACCTTC. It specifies CASSHPQGRATYGYTF.

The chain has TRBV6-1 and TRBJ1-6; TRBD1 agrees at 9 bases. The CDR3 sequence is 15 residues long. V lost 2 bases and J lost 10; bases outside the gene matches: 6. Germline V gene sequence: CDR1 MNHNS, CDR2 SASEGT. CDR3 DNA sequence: TGTGCCAGCAGTGAACGCACAGGGGGCAACTCACCCCTCCACTTT. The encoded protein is CASSERTGGNSPLHF.

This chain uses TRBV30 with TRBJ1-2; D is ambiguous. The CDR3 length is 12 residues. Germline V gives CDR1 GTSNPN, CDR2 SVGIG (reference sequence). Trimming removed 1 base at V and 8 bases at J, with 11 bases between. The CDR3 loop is CAWSARARGYTF. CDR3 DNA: TGTGCCTGGAGTGCCCGTGCCCGGGGCTACACCTTC.

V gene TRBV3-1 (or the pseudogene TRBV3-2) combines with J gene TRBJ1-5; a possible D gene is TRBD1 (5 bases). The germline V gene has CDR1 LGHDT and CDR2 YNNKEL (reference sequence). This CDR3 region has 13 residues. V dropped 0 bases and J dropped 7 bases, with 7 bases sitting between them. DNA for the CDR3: TGTGCCAGCAGCCAAGAAAGGGGCCAGCCCCAGCATTTT. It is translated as CASSQERGQPQHF.

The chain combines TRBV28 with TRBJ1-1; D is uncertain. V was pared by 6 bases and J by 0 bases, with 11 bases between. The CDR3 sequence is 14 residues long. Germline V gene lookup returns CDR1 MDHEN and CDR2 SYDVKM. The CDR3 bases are TGTGCCAGCAGCCTGGACGGAGTGAACACTGAAGCTTTCTTT. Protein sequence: CASSLDGVNTEAFF. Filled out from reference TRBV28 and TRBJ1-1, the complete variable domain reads DVKVTQSSRYLVKRTGEKVFLECVQDMDHENMFWYRQDPGLGLRLIYFSYDVKMKEKGDIPEGYSVSREKKERFSLILESASTNQTSMYLCASSLDGVNTEAFFGQGTRLTVV.

The CDR3 sequence: CASRVGFSAGELFF. Written as DNA, the CDR3 is TGTGCCAGCAGGGTGGGCTTTAGTGCCGGGGAGCTGTTTTTT. This rearrangement joins TRBV2 to TRBJ2-2, with no clear D. The CDR3 contains 14 residues. CDR1 is SNHLY and CDR2 is FYNNEI in the germline V gene. Trimming stripped 6 bases from V and 6 bases from J, with 14 bases between. The whole variable domain, filled in from reference TRBV2 and TRBJ2-2, reads EPEVTQTPSHQVTQMGQEVILRCVPISNHLYFYWYRQILGQKVEFLVSFYNNEISEKSEIFDDQFSVERPDGSNFTLKIRSTKLEDSAMYFCASRVGFSAGELFFGEGSRLTVL.

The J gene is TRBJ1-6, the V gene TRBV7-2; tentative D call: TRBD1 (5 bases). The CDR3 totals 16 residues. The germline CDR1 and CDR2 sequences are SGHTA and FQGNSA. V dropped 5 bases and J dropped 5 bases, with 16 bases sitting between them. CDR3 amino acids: CASSDPGRENNSPLHF. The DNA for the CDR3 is TGTGCCAGCAGCGATCCGGGACGGGAGAATAATTCACCCCTCCACTTT.

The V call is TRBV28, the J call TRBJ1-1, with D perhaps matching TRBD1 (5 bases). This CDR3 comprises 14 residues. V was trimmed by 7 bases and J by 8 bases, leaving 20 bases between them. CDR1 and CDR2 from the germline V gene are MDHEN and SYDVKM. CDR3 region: CASILQVGEGEAFF. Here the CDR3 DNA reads TGTGCCAGCATCCTCCAGGTGGGTGAGGGGGAAGCTTTCTTT.

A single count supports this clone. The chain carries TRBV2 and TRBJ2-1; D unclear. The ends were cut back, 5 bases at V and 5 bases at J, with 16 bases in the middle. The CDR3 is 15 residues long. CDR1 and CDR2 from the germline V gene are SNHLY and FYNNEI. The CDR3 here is CASSRIGQIDNEQFF. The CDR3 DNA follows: TGTGCCAGCAGTCGAATCGGGCAAATCGACAATGAGCAGTTCTTC.

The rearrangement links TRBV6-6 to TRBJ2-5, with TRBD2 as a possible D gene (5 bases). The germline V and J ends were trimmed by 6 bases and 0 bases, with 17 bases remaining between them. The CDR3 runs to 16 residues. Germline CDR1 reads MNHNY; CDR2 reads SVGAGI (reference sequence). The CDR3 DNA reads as TGTGCCAGCAGCCACGGGGTCGCGGGTTACCAAGAGACCCAGTACTTC. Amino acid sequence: CASSHGVAGYQETQYF.

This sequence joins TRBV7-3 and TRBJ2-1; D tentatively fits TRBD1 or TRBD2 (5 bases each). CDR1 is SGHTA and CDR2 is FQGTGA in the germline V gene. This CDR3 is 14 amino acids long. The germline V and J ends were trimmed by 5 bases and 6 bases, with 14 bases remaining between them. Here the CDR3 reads CASSKQASLNEQFF. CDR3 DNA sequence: TGTGCCAGCAGCAAACAGGCTAGCCTCAATGAGCAGTTCTTC. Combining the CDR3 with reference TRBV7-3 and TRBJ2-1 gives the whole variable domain GAGVSQTPSNKVTEKGKYVELRCDPISGHTALYWYRQSLGQGPEFLIYFQGTGAADDSGLPNDRFFAVRPEGSVSTLKIQRTERGDSAVYLCASSKQASLNEQFFGPGTRLTVL.

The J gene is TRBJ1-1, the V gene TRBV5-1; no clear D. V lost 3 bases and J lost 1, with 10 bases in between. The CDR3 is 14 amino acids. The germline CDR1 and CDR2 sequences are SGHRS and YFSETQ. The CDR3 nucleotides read TGCGCCAGCAGCTATAACCCGGGGAACACTGAAGCTTTCTTT. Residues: CASSYNPGNTEAFF.

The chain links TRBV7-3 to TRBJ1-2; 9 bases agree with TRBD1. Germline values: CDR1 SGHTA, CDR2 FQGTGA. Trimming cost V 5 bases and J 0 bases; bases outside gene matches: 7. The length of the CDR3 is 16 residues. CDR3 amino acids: CASSGPQGATNYGYTF. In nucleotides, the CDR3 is TGTGCCAGCAGCGGACCACAGGGGGCAACTAACTATGGCTACACCTTC. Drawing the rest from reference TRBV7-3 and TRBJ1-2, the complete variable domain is GAGVSQTPSNKVTEKGKYVELRCDPISGHTALYWYRQSLGQGPEFLIYFQGTGAADDSGLPNDRFFAVRPEGSVSTLKIQRTERGDSAVYLCASSGPQGATNYGYTFGSGTRLTVV.

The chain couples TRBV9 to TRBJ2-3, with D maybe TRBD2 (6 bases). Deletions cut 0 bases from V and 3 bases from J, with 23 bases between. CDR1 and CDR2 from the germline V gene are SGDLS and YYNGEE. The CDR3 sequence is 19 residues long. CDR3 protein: CASSVVQSGRGRRTDTQYF. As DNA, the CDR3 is TGTGCCAGCAGCGTAGTTCAAAGTGGGCGGGGCCGGAGAACAGATACGCAGTATTTT. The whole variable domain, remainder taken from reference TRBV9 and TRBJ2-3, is DSGVTQTPKHLITATGQRVTLRCSPRSGDLSVYWYQQSLDQGLQFLIQYYNGEERAKGNILERFSAQQFPDLHSELNLSSLELGDSALYFCASSVVQSGRGRRTDTQYFGPGTRLTVL.

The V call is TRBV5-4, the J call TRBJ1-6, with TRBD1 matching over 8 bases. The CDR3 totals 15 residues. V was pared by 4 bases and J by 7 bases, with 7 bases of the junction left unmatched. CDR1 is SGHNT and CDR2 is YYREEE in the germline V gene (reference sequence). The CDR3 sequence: CASSRPGGANSPLHF. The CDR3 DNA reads TGTGCCAGCAGCCGACCAGGGGGCGCGAATTCACCCCTCCACTTT.